This T cell receptor (beta chain) was sequenced during a study of T cell repertoires in cytomegalovirus infection. Regarding the study as a whole: The ex vivo response was dominated by HLA-C-restricted CMV-specific TCR beta clonotypes.

CDR1 is SGHVS and CDR2 is FQNEAQ in the germline V gene. V was pared by 2 bases and J by 7 bases, with 11 bases between. This CDR3 has 14 amino acids. In its sample, this clonotype was seen many times. Its matching antigen is unknown. TCRdb called the reads again in MiXCR, with one record for every CDR3 protein. The sample yields under 200,000 distinct CDR3 sequences, 7.5% to 10% seen once. Sequenced sample: PBMCs. This receptor was obtained from a human donor in good health (CMV status not recorded). Some clones in this sample may be carry-over from other donors' samples. The V call is TRBV7-8, the J call TRBJ1-4, with D unclear. This CDR3 is CASSLRVTGEKLFF. CDR3 DNA: TGTGCCAGCAGCTTACGCGTCACGGGTGAAAAACTGTTTTTT.